The 9 T cell receptor beta chains below were found in one sample sequenced in a study of CD8 T cells in Susac syndrome. Random hexamers served to reverse transcribe about 0.5 to 1 ug RNA. TCRdb re-derived calls from the immunoSEQ multiplex PCR reads in MiXCR, one entry per CDR3 protein. The data show around 160,000 distinct CDR3 sequences, with roughly 94% seen just once and approximately 0.094% held by the top ten. Sequencing was performed on CD4+ T cells from PBMCs. The receptor set was obtained from a human donor with multiple sclerosis.

This chain links TRBV20-1 with TRBJ1-1; no clear D gene. This CDR3 comprises 12 residues. The germline V and J ends were trimmed by 6 bases and 11 bases, with 19 bases remaining between them. The germline V gene has CDR1 DFQATT and CDR2 SNEGSKA (reference sequence). CDR3 in DNA: TGCAGTGCGAACCGAGCCGGTTCTTTGGCTTTCTTT. Translated: CSANRAGSLAFF.

This chain connects TRBV5-4 to TRBJ1-2; D is ambiguous. Germline V gene sequence: CDR1 SGHNT, CDR2 YYREEE (reference sequence). Trimming stripped 0 bases from V and 6 bases from J, with 6 bases between. This CDR3 has 12 amino acids. The CDR3 reads CASSLAGNGYTF. The CDR3 DNA follows: TGTGCCAGCAGCTTGGCGGGGAATGGCTACACCTTC.

The chain employs TRBV7-9 and TRBJ2-1; D not certain. This CDR3 is built from 12 residues. The V end lost 2 bases, the J end lost 10 bases, and 9 bases lay between the germline ends. The V gene's germline CDR1 is SEHNR and CDR2 FQNEAQ (reference sequence). As DNA, the CDR3 is TGTGCCAGCAGCTTATTGCGCGGAGAGCAGTTCTTC. As protein: CASSLLRGEQFF.

V and J are TRBV2 and TRBJ1-1; D is possibly TRBD1 (5 bases). This CDR3 contains 13 residues. Per the germline V gene, CDR1 is SNHLY and CDR2 is FYNNEI. V shed 1 base and J shed 5 bases, with 8 bases lying between them. The DNA for the CDR3 is TGTGCCAGCAGTGAAGTCGGGGGTACTGAAGCTTTCTTT. Residues: CASSEVGGTEAFF.

This chain uses TRBV20-1 with TRBJ1-2; maybe TRBD1 (5 bases). Germline V gene data show CDR1 as DFQATT and CDR2 as SNEGSKA (reference sequence). CDR3 length equals 13 residues. The V gene lost 3 bases and the J gene lost 4 bases, with 12 bases spanning the gap. DNA of the CDR3: TGCAGTGCTAGCCTCCAGGACACCTATGGCTACACCTTC. Protein sequence: CSASLQDTYGYTF.

This clonotype was detected only a few times. The V and J genes are TRBV12-3 or TRBV12-4 and TRBJ2-5; 8 bases are shared with TRBD1. V trimming: 0 bases; J trimming: 2 bases; junction bases outside the gene matches: 2. The CDR3 sequence is 15 residues long. CDR3 bases: TGTGCCAGCAGTTTAGCCCGGGACAGGCAAGAGACCCAGTACTTC. It codes for CASSLARDRQETQYF.

The V call is TRBV7-2, the J call TRBJ1-2; D is ambiguous. Germline assignment: CDR1 SGHTA and CDR2 FQGNSA. The CDR3 extends over 12 amino acids. With 1 base removed from V and 3 bases from J, the gap between germline ends came to 3 bases. The CDR3 region is CASSLDYYGYTF. The CDR3 bases are TGTGCCAGCAGCTTAGACTACTATGGCTACACCTTC.

V and J are TRBV24-1 and TRBJ2-1, with 10 bases identical to TRBD2. There are 16 residues in the CDR3. With V trimmed by 4 bases and J by 3 bases, 5 bases remained unmatched. Germline assignment: CDR1 KGHDR and CDR2 SFDVKD. This chain's CDR3 is CATSEASGSLYNEQFF. CDR3 DNA sequence: TGTGCCACCAGTGAGGCTAGCGGGAGTCTCTACAATGAGCAGTTCTTC.

The chain employs TRBV6-2 or TRBV6-3 and TRBJ2-3, with TRBD2 identical over 9 bases. Unmatched junction bases numbered 17, after V lost 6 bases and J lost 4 bases. The germline V gene has CDR1 MNHEY and CDR2 SVGEGT. The CDR3 has 18 residues. The CDR3 here is CASSSGLAPFGGPDTQYF. In DNA, the CDR3 is TGTGCCAGCAGCTCGGGACTAGCACCTTTCGGAGGCCCAGATACGCAGTATTTT.